The next 24 T cell receptor beta chains were all read from a single sample in a study of blood T cell repertoires in COVID-19. Clones were read by immunoSEQ multiplex PCR, and TCRdb kept only the in-frame ones, dropping some. Here the sample spans about 320,000 clones, around 80% being singletons. Specimen: peripheral blood. Receptors were obtained from a woman in her forties or fifties with acute or convalescent COVID-19.

This chain joins TRBV11-2 and TRBJ1-6; TRBD1 matches 7 bases. Germline CDR1 and CDR2: SGHAT and FQNNGV. Trimming took 5 bases from V and 5 from J; bases not matched to a gene: 6. The CDR3 has 15 amino acids. The CDR3 DNA reads as TGTGCCAGCAGCCCCACCGGGACAGATAATTCACCCCTCCACTTT. This sequence encodes CASSPTGTDNSPLHF.

The rearrangement links TRBV10-3 to TRBJ2-7; D possibly corresponds to TRBD1 (5 bases). CDR3 length: 13 amino acids. CDR1 and CDR2 from the germline V gene are ENHRY and SYGVKD. Trimming removed 11 bases at V and 0 bases at J, with 14 bases between. As DNA, the CDR3 is TGTGCCCTGGGAAGGGGATCCTCCTACGAGCAGTACTTC. Its translation is CALGRGSSYEQYF.

The chain joins TRBV5-5 to TRBJ1-6; D is possibly TRBD1 (5 bases). V was trimmed by 7 bases and J by 9 bases, leaving 17 bases between them. From germline, CDR1 is SGHKS and CDR2 YYEKEE (reference sequence). This CDR3 contains 14 residues. CDR3 protein: CASGPSGVGSPLHF. In DNA, the CDR3 is TGTGCCAGCGGCCCCTCGGGGGTCGGTTCACCCCTCCACTTT.

V is TRBV7-3 and J is TRBJ2-7; D not resolved. Between the trimmed V and J ends, which lost 1 base and 4 bases, there was a span of 8 bases. CDR3 length: 13 amino acids. CDR1 SGHTA and CDR2 FQGTGA come from the germline V gene. CDR3 region: CASSLNSFYEQYF. The DNA of the CDR3 is TGTGCCAGCAGCTTAAACAGTTTTTACGAGCAGTACTTC. Using reference TRBV7-3 and TRBJ2-7 for the parts outside the CDR3, the full variable domain is GAGVSQTPSNKVTEKGKYVELRCDPISGHTALYWYRQSLGQGPEFLIYFQGTGAADDSGLPNDRFFAVRPEGSVSTLKIQRTERGDSAVYLCASSLNSFYEQYFGPGTRLTVT.

This chain joins TRBV9 and TRBJ2-3, with 9 bases that match TRBD2. The CDR3 consists of 15 residues. V shed 6 bases and J 5 bases; nucleotides not matched to a gene: 10. Germline V gives CDR1 SGDLS, CDR2 YYNGEE. This chain's CDR3 is CASTARGGNQDTQYF. The CDR3 DNA reads TGTGCCAGCACGGCGCGGGGGGGCAATCAAGATACGCAGTATTTT.

The chain is built from TRBV5-6 and TRBJ2-2, with D tentatively TRBD2 (5 bases). V shed 3 bases and J shed 4 bases, with 10 bases lying between them. The length of the CDR3 is 14 residues. Germline V gene lookup returns CDR1 SGHDT and CDR2 YYEEEE. CDR3: CASSWGVGTGELFF. The CDR3 DNA is TGTGCCAGCAGCTGGGGAGTGGGCACCGGGGAGCTGTTTTTT.

The chain combines TRBV5-1 with TRBJ1-4, with D possibly TRBD1 on 6 matching bases. The germline CDR1 and CDR2 sequences are SGHRS and YFSETQ. The CDR3 runs to 15 residues. V lost 4 bases and J lost 5, with 15 bases in between. The CDR3 region has the DNA TGCGCCAGCAGCACATCAGGGGATGTAAATGAAAAACTGTTTTTT. This encodes CASSTSGDVNEKLFF.

V and J are TRBV4-1 and TRBJ1-1; 12 nucleotides agree with TRBD1. With V trimmed by 1 base and J by 3 bases, 12 bases remained unmatched. This CDR3 is 19 amino acids long. Germline V gene lookup returns CDR1 MGHRA and CDR2 YSYEKL. The DNA of the CDR3 is TGCGCCAGCAGCCAAGTTGGGGCTGGGACAGGGGGCGCGGACACTGAAGCTTTCTTT. This sequence encodes CASSQVGAGTGGADTEAFF.

The chain has TRBV5-1 and TRBJ2-3; TRBD1 might be the D (6 bases). This CDR3 region has 15 residues. Germline assignment: CDR1 SGHRS and CDR2 YFSETQ. Trimming removed 4 bases from V and 1 base from J, with 13 bases in between. CDR3 in amino acids: CASSLGQLGTDTQYF. The DNA for the CDR3 is TGCGCCAGCAGCCTCGGACAGTTAGGCACAGATACGCAGTATTTT.

The chain has TRBV25-1 and TRBJ1-1; D unclear. The CDR3 sequence is 13 residues long. Between the trimmed V and J ends, which lost 6 bases and 10 bases, there was a span of 18 bases. The germline V gene has CDR1 MGHDK and CDR2 SYGVNS. The CDR3 region is CASRLTGVGGAFF. The CDR3 DNA follows: TGTGCCAGCAGGCTTACCGGGGTCGGCGGAGCTTTCTTT.

V is TRBV30 and J is TRBJ1-4; 8 nucleotides match TRBD1. Germline loops: CDR1 GTSNPN, CDR2 SVGIG (reference sequence). The length of the CDR3 is 14 residues. Trimming removed 0 bases from V and 11 bases from J; junction bases left unmatched: 8. CDR3 sequence reads: CAWSVGRGRDKLFF. The CDR3 nucleotides are TGTGCCTGGAGTGTCGGCAGGGGGCGGGATAAACTGTTTTTT.

This clone has more than one count but fewer than ten. The chain links TRBV11-2 to TRBJ2-2; D may be TRBD1 (5 bases). The CDR3 totals 15 residues. Germline V gene lookup returns CDR1 SGHAT and CDR2 FQNNGV. Trimming took off 6 bases at V and 2 bases at J, with 13 bases between the two ends. Written as DNA, the CDR3 is TGTGCCAGCAGTTCAAGGGGCTCCAACACCGGGGAGCTGTTTTTT. Protein: CASSSRGSNTGELFF.

This clone turned up a few times. The genes are TRBV7-8 and TRBJ2-7; a possible D gene is TRBD1 (5 bases). The germline V gene encodes CDR1 SGHVS and CDR2 FQNEAQ. The CDR3 loop spans 14 amino acids. V was pared by 4 bases and J by 7 bases, with 17 bases between. CDR3 sequence (DNA): TGTGCCAGCAGCTCCCGAATAGGGGATGGGGAGCAGTACGTC. Encoded protein: CASSSRIGDGEQYV.

The chain is built from TRBV2 and TRBJ1-5; D perhaps matches TRBD1 (6 bases). This CDR3 region has 14 residues. V lost 4 bases to trimming and J lost 2 bases, with 9 bases between them. Looked up from germline, CDR1 is SNHLY and CDR2 is FYNNEI. CDR3 loop: CASSASGGNQPQHF. For the CDR3, the DNA is TGTGCCAGCAGTGCTTCAGGGGGCAATCAGCCCCAGCATTTT.

The J gene is TRBJ1-2, the V gene TRBV10-2; D is uncertain. The CDR3 is made up of 14 amino acids. The V gene's germline CDR1 is WSHSY and CDR2 SAAADI. The V end was cut by 6 bases, the J end by 2 bases, with 13 bases between. The CDR3 coding sequence is TGCGCCAGCAGAGCGGGAGGGCCGAACTATGGCTACACCTTC. Translation gives CASRAGGPNYGYTF.

The chain joins TRBV18 to TRBJ1-2; D is unclear. Germline-derived CDR1 and CDR2 are KGHSH and LQKENI. Trimming shortened V by 2 bases and J by 2 bases, and 12 bases separated the two germline ends. This CDR3 region has 15 residues. CDR3 in amino acids: CASSPTKEANYGYTF. CDR3 coding DNA: TGTGCCAGCTCACCAACCAAGGAGGCCAACTATGGCTACACCTTC. Supplemented by reference TRBV18 and TRBJ1-2, the full variable domain reads NAGVMQNPRHLVRRRGQEARLRCSPMKGHSHVYWYRQLPEEGLKFMVYLQKENIIDESGMPKERFSAEFPKEGPSILRIQQVVRGDSAAYFCASSPTKEANYGYTFGSGTRLTVV.

The gene calls are TRBV30 and TRBJ1-1; D might be TRBD1 (5 bases). This CDR3 comprises 14 residues. The germline gives CDR1 GTSNPN, CDR2 SVGIG (reference sequence). Trimming left V 4 bases short and J 0 bases short, with 12 bases between. CDR3 in DNA: TGTGCCTGGACCCTCCTGACAGTGAACACTGAAGCTTTCTTT. It is translated as CAWTLLTVNTEAFF.

The chain couples TRBV18 to TRBJ1-4; D uncertain. The V end was cut by 2 bases, the J end by 0 bases, with 7 bases between. The V gene's germline CDR1 is KGHSH and CDR2 LQKENI. The CDR3 is 15 residues long. CDR3 region: CASSPNGATNEKLFF. The CDR3 coding sequence is TGTGCCAGCTCACCAAACGGTGCAACTAATGAAAAACTGTTTTTT.

In this sample, this clone turned up once. This chain joins TRBV12-3 or TRBV12-4 and TRBJ1-2; 7 nucleotides align to TRBD1. The CDR3 has 13 residues. After removal of 5 bases from V and 7 bases from J, the junction contained 7 bases not matched to a gene. The CDR3 nucleotides are TGTGCCAGCAGTCCCACAGGGGACAGTGGCTACACCTTC. Translation: CASSPTGDSGYTF.

This chain uses TRBV3-1 (or the pseudogene TRBV3-2) with TRBJ2-7, with TRBD2 matching over 14 bases. The CDR3 totals 19 residues. Germline V CDR1 and CDR2: LGHDT, YNNKEL (reference sequence). V shed 3 bases, J shed 0 bases, and the junction held 10 bases outside the gene matches. The CDR3 nucleotides read TGTGCCAGCAGCCATGAACCGGGACTAGCGGGAGTTAGCTCCTACGAGCAGTACTTC. It translates to CASSHEPGLAGVSSYEQYF.

V is TRBV19 and J is TRBJ2-3, with D maybe TRBD2 (6 bases). The CDR3 consists of 14 residues. The V gene lost 7 bases and the J gene lost 0 bases, with 11 bases spanning the gap. Per germline, CDR1 LNHDA and CDR2 SQIVND (reference sequence). The chain's CDR3 is CASKEGSSTDTQYF. As DNA, the CDR3 is TGTGCCAGTAAGGAGGGGTCTAGCACAGATACGCAGTATTTT.

The genes are TRBV7-9 and TRBJ2-3; D not resolved. The CDR3 loop spans 10 amino acids. CDR1 and CDR2 from the germline V gene are SEHNR and FQNEAQ (reference sequence). V was shortened by 8 bases and J by 5 bases, with 5 bases between the two germline ends. CDR3 residues: CASRGDTQYF. The CDR3 DNA follows: TGTGCCAGCCGAGGAGATACGCAGTATTTT.

This chain links TRBV6-5 with TRBJ2-7, with 9 bases aligning to TRBD1. The trim removed 6 bases at V and 3 bases at J, leaving 6 bases unmatched. Germline CDR1 is MNHEY and CDR2 is SVGAGI. The CDR3 sequence is 14 residues long. The CDR3 here is CASSPGTGYYEQYV. Here the CDR3 DNA reads TGTGCCAGCAGCCCCGGGACAGGGTACTACGAGCAGTACGTC.

This clone was counted a few times. The chain is built from TRBV12-3 or TRBV12-4 and TRBJ1-2; D gene uncertain. This CDR3 has 13 amino acids. V lost 3 bases and J 4 bases, leaving 9 bases between the germline ends. The chain's CDR3 is CASSFGEAYGYTF. As DNA, the CDR3 is TGTGCCAGCAGTTTTGGGGAGGCCTATGGCTACACCTTC.